This T cell receptor beta chain was identified in a study of blood T cell repertoires in COVID-19. Study overall: The United States, Italy and Spain were the sources of the acute and convalescent COVID-19 samples.

This clone was seen more than once but under ten times. Everyone who took part was roughly 18 to 89 years old, and they came from over 20 US areas. Participant reports of clinical history set cohort assignment. In the authors' workflow: Amplification of reference gene primers provided the estimated nucleated cell counts. Generated by immunoSEQ multiplex PCR, the TCRdb table keeps only in-frame clones and is missing some. V and J calls and clone size follow that table, whereas D and trimming were derived from the DNA. The sample contains a few hundred thousand clones, roughly 80% of which appear only once. Sequenced material: PBMCs or T cells enriched from blood (not recorded which). The receptor comes from a middle-aged man who had been exposed to COVID-19.

CDR3 coding DNA: TGTGCCAGCAGGCCGGGGGTGGCTGAAGCTTTCTTT. Translation: CASRPGVAEAFF. The rearrangement links TRBV6-6 to TRBJ1-1; TRBD1 might be the D (5 bases). Germline CDR1 is MNHNY and CDR2 is SVGAGI (reference sequence). This CDR3 is built from 12 residues. The germline V and J ends were trimmed by 6 bases and 6 bases, with 11 bases remaining between them.